The 21 T cell receptor beta chains reported below all come from one sample, sequenced in a study of T-cell memory formation after mild COVID-19. MiXCR was run by TCRdb on the 5' RACE reads, yielding one entry per CDR3 protein. Of about 420,000 distinct CDR3 sequences listed, about a quarter are singletons. Sequenced sample: PBMCs or a T cell subset sorted from them (not recorded which). The origin of the receptors is an adult woman who had mild COVID-19 (a few samples of this study predate the infection). Cell type and time point are not known.

The rearrangement links TRBV15 to TRBJ2-1, with TRBD1 matching 7 bases. Germline loops: CDR1 LNHNV, CDR2 YYDKDF (reference sequence). CDR3 length equals 16 residues. Germline trimming cut 0 bases from V and 4 bases from J; bases unmatched to any gene: 6. CDR3 protein: CATSRDLETGYNEQFF. In DNA form, the CDR3 reads TGTGCCACCAGCAGAGATTTAGAGACAGGGTACAATGAGCAGTTCTTC.

The chain carries TRBV15 and TRBJ2-7; possible D gene TRBD2, 6 bases. CDR1 and CDR2 from the germline V gene are LNHNV and YYDKDF (reference sequence). The V and J ends lost 0 bases and 3 bases respectively, with 12 bases between them. The CDR3 spans 15 residues. The DNA for the CDR3 is TGTGCCACCAGCAGAGATTACGGGAGTATCTACGAGCAGTACTTC. Residues: CATSRDYGSIYEQYF. The variable domain in full, completed from reference TRBV15 and TRBJ2-7, reads DAMVIQNPRYQVTQFGKPVTLSCSQTLNHNVMYWYQQKSSQAPKLLFHYYDKDFNNEADTPDNFQSRRPNTSFCFLDIRSPGLGDTAMYLCATSRDYGSIYEQYFGPGTRLTVT.

This rearrangement joins TRBV5-1 to TRBJ2-5; a weak D match, TRBD2 (5 bases). Trimming stripped 0 bases from V and 7 bases from J, with 16 bases between. Germline CDR1 reads SGHRS; CDR2 reads YFSETQ. CDR3 size: 15 residues. This chain's CDR3 is CASSLAASQSGTQYF. Written as DNA, the CDR3 is TGCGCCAGCAGCTTGGCCGCTAGCCAGTCGGGGACCCAGTACTTC.

The V call is TRBV5-1, the J call TRBJ1-2, with TRBD1 matching over 8 bases. Germline trimming cut 3 bases from V and 0 bases from J; bases unmatched to any gene: 4. The CDR3 has 15 residues. Germline CDR1 SGHRS, CDR2 YFSETQ. CDR3 region: CASSSGQGANYGYTF. CDR3 DNA: TGCGCCAGCAGCTCCGGACAGGGAGCTAACTATGGCTACACCTTC.

This clonotype was seen ten or more times. This sequence joins TRBV27 and TRBJ2-7, with D perhaps TRBD1 or TRBD2 (5 bases each). V was trimmed by 3 bases and J by 2 bases, leaving 11 bases between them. Germline V gene lookup returns CDR1 MNHEY and CDR2 SMNVEV (reference sequence). The CDR3 length is 14 residues. DNA of the CDR3: TGTGCCAGCAGTTTCCGTGGGGGACCCTACGAGCAGTACTTC. Protein: CASSFRGGPYEQYF.

The rearrangement uses TRBV20-1 and TRBJ2-1; D remains unclear. The CDR3 is 14 residues long. The V gene lost 0 bases and the J gene lost 8 bases, with 14 bases spanning the gap. In germline, CDR1 is DFQATT, CDR2 SNEGSKA (reference sequence). The CDR3 nucleotides read TGCAGTGCTAGAGATCCCCAGCCCGGATATGAGCAGTTCTTC. Its translation: CSARDPQPGYEQFF.

The chain employs TRBV21-1 and TRBJ2-3; TRBD1, the table's D call, was not compared with the DNA. TRBV21-1 is listed as a pseudogene. The CDR3 covers 16 residues. CDR3 coding DNA: TGTGCCAGCACCCCGTCAGCCAGAGGGGGTATGGATACGCAGTATTTT. Amino acid sequence: CASTPSARGGMDTQYF.

This clonotype turned up a few times. The CDR3 sequence is CASSQVYAGPYNEQFF. The CDR3 nucleotides read TGCGCCAGCAGCCAAGTCTATGCGGGCCCCTACAATGAGCAGTTCTTC. The chain uses TRBV4-3 and TRBJ2-1, with D possibly TRBD2 on 5 matching bases. The CDR3 consists of 16 residues. Trimming pared 1 base from V and 2 bases from J, leaving 12 bases between. Germline V CDR1 and CDR2: LGHNA, YSLEER.

This clonotype was picked up a small number of times. The chain uses TRBV24-1 and TRBJ2-2; D possibly corresponds to TRBD1 (6 bases). Trimming cost V 9 bases and J 3 bases, with 13 bases left between them. CDR3 length equals 14 residues. The germline V gene encodes CDR1 KGHDR and CDR2 SFDVKD. Written as DNA, the CDR3 is TGTGCCACCCGACCCAGGACAGACACCGGGGAGCTGTTTTTT. This sequence encodes CATRPRTDTGELFF.

This clonotype was recorded a few times. This sequence joins TRBV6-6 and TRBJ2-7; D not resolved. Germline CDR1 is MNHNY and CDR2 is SVGAGI (reference sequence). Trimming pared 6 bases from V and 7 bases from J, leaving 16 bases between. This CDR3 spans 13 amino acids. CDR3 sequence: CASSNYPLGEQYF. The CDR3 nucleotides read TGTGCCAGCAGCAACTACCCGCTAGGAGAGCAGTACTTC.

This rearrangement joins TRBV4-3 to TRBJ2-7; TRBD2 agrees at 14 bases. The CDR3 runs 15 residues. Germline trimming cut 4 bases from V and 6 bases from J; bases unmatched to any gene: 5. Germline V gene lookup returns CDR1 LGHNA and CDR2 YSLEER. The CDR3 loop is CASSPGLAGVPEQYF. CDR3 DNA: TGCGCCAGCAGCCCGGGACTAGCGGGAGTACCCGAGCAGTACTTC.

This clonotype turned up a few times. This chain links TRBV12-3 or TRBV12-4 with TRBJ1-1, with D possibly being TRBD1 (5 bases). V lost 1 base, J lost 7 bases, and 16 bases lay in between. The CDR3 has 15 amino acids. CDR3 DNA: TGTGCCAGCAGTTTAGTCCCGGGGCCAGGTAGTGAAGCTTTCTTT. This encodes CASSLVPGPGSEAFF.

V is TRBV4-2 and J is TRBJ2-3; 9 bases map to TRBD2. With V trimmed by 0 bases and J by 0 bases, 10 bases remained unmatched. The germline gives CDR1 LGHNA, CDR2 YNFKEQ. The CDR3 is 19 residues long. DNA of the CDR3: TGTGCCAGCAGCCAAGATCGTAGCGGGGGACCCTTTAGCACAGATACGCAGTATTTT. Its protein is CASSQDRSGGPFSTDTQYF.

The V and J genes are TRBV10-3 and TRBJ2-1; 9 nucleotides match TRBD1. The CDR3 totals 13 residues. Germline loops: CDR1 ENHRY, CDR2 SYGVKD. Trimming at V came to 7 bases and at J to 4 bases, leaving 2 bases not matched to a gene. The CDR3 sequence: CAIMGQGYNEQFF. The CDR3 DNA is TGTGCCATCATGGGACAGGGATACAATGAGCAGTTCTTC.

The sample holds a few counts of this clonotype. The rearrangement joins TRBV20-1 to TRBJ2-1; no clear D gene. This CDR3 is built from 14 residues. Deletions cut 2 bases from V and 4 bases from J, with 12 bases between. The germline gives CDR1 DFQATT, CDR2 SNEGSKA (reference sequence). This chain's CDR3 is CSARRAGLYNEQFF. The DNA for the CDR3 is TGCAGTGCTAGAAGGGCTGGGCTATACAATGAGCAGTTCTTC.

The rearrangement links TRBV12-3 or TRBV12-4 to TRBJ2-7, with 11 nucleotides matching TRBD2. The CDR3 consists of 13 residues. The V segment lost 6 bases and the J segment 2 bases; nucleotides outside the gene matches: 0. The DNA for the CDR3 is TGTGCCAGCAGGACTAGCGGGACCTACGAGCAGTACTTC. Translation: CASRTSGTYEQYF.

This clonotype was counted between two and nine times. The V and J genes are TRBV7-8 and TRBJ2-1; D ambiguous. Germline CDR1 is SGHVS and CDR2 is FQNEAQ. The V end lost 7 bases, the J end lost 7 bases, and 8 bases lay between the germline ends. This CDR3 contains 11 residues. The CDR3 DNA is TGTGCCAGCACCTTGGGGAATGAGCAGTTCTTC. Translation: CASTLGNEQFF.

This chain connects TRBV7-9 to TRBJ2-3; TRBD2 is a possible D gene (7 bases). Looked up from germline, CDR1 is SEHNR and CDR2 is FQNEAQ (reference sequence). V was trimmed by 2 bases and J by 0 bases, leaving 12 bases between them. CDR3 length: 16 residues. The CDR3 protein is CASSLFRGASTDTQYF. CDR3 coding DNA: TGTGCCAGCAGCTTATTTCGGGGGGCCAGCACAGATACGCAGTATTTT.

The V and J genes are TRBV4-2 and TRBJ2-1; the D call may be TRBD1 or TRBD2 (5 bases each). The germline V gene has CDR1 LGHNA and CDR2 YNFKEQ. Trimming stripped 0 bases from V and 10 bases from J, with 10 bases between. CDR3 size: 13 residues. The CDR3: CASSQEGPPEQFF. CDR3 DNA: TGTGCCAGCAGCCAAGAGGGACCACCAGAGCAGTTCTTC.

In this sample, this clonotype turned up many times. The chain links TRBV19 to TRBJ1-1; TRBD1 aligns across 10 bases. This CDR3 spans 15 amino acids. Germline-derived CDR1 and CDR2 are LNHDA and SQIVND (reference sequence). V was pared by 5 bases and J by 3 bases, with 6 bases of the junction left unmatched. CDR3 nucleotides: TGTGCCAGTAGTCCATGGGGACAGGGGCACACTGAAGCTTTCTTT. It specifies CASSPWGQGHTEAFF.

V is TRBV18 and J is TRBJ1-2; TRBD1 agrees at 8 bases. Unmatched junction bases numbered 5, after V lost 2 bases and J lost 3 bases. There are 15 residues in the CDR3. Germline CDR1 and CDR2: KGHSH and LQKENI. The CDR3 sequence is CASSPDRGGDYGYTF. The CDR3 DNA sequence: TGTGCCAGCTCACCAGACAGGGGAGGTGACTATGGCTACACCTTC.